The 6 T cell receptor beta chains listed next were all sequenced from one sample in a study of cytomegalovirus exposure and HLA in healthy donors. This PCR relied on a set of 60 Vbeta primers and 13 Jbeta primers. Using immunoSEQ multiplex PCR, the repertoire was profiled, and TCRdb retains in-frame clones only, with some absent. Of more than 95,000 clones in the sample, 70% to 80% are singletons; the top ten hold roughly 1.2%. The sample consisted of PBMCs. These receptors all come from a man in his forties in good health and CMV-seronegative.

The chain uses TRBV7-6 and TRBJ2-1; 10 bases line up with TRBD2. The germline CDR1 and CDR2 sequences are SGHVS and FNYEAQ. V trimming: 1 base; J trimming: 7 bases; junction bases outside the gene matches: 4. This CDR3 has 15 residues. CDR3 in amino acids: CASSLERGGDNEQFF. The CDR3 nucleotides read TGTGCCAGCAGCTTAGAGCGGGGGGGGGATAATGAGCAGTTCTTC.

The chain joins TRBV6-6 to TRBJ1-5; TRBD1 might be the D (5 bases). With 1 base removed from V and 1 base from J, the gap between germline ends came to 8 bases. The CDR3 spans 15 residues. The V gene's germline CDR1 is MNHNY and CDR2 SVGAGI (reference sequence). The CDR3 protein is CASSYWGESNQPQHF. CDR3 nucleotide sequence: TGTGCCAGCAGTTACTGGGGGGAGAGCAATCAGCCCCAGCATTTT.

This chain links TRBV6-6 with TRBJ2-7, with 12 bases lining up with TRBD1. The CDR3 is 15 amino acids. The ends lost 5 bases at V and 5 bases at J; junction bases unmatched: 7. Germline CDR1 is MNHNY and CDR2 is SVGAGI (reference sequence). In DNA form, the CDR3 reads TGTGCCAGCAGTGGAGGGACAGGGGGCGAGAACGAGCAGTACTTC. Its translation: CASSGGTGGENEQYF.

The chain uses TRBV7-9 and TRBJ1-1; TRBD1 matches 8 bases. Trimming took 2 bases from V and 1 from J; bases not matched to a gene: 0. The CDR3 has 14 residues. The germline CDR1 and CDR2 sequences are SEHNR and FQNEAQ (reference sequence). The CDR3 region is CASSLQGANTEAFF. CDR3 bases: TGTGCCAGCAGCTTACAGGGGGCGAACACTGAAGCTTTCTTT. The full variable domain, with the rest looked up from reference TRBV7-9 and TRBJ1-1, is DTGVSQNPRHKITKRGQNVTFRCDPISEHNRLYWYRQTLGQGPEFLTYFQNEAQLEKSRLLSDRFSAERPKGSFSTLEIQRTEQGDSAMYLCASSLQGANTEAFFGQGTRLTVV.

This chain links TRBV7-2 with TRBJ1-1; TRBD1 aligns across 7 bases. J lost 3 bases, V lost 2 bases, and 6 bases had no gene match. The CDR3 sequence is 15 residues long. Germline V gene sequence: CDR1 SGHTA, CDR2 FQGNSA. For the CDR3, the DNA is TGTGCCAGCAGCTTAAGAGGGGGCCGGGACACTGAAGCTTTCTTT. Translation gives CASSLRGGRDTEAFF. The full variable domain, with the rest looked up from reference TRBV7-2 and TRBJ1-1, is GAGVSQSPSNKVTEKGKDVELRCDPISGHTALYWYRQSLGQGLEFLIYFQGNSAPDKSGLPSDRFSAERTGGSVSTLTIQRTQQEDSAVYLCASSLRGGRDTEAFFGQGTRLTVV.

This clone has just one count. J is TRBJ2-7 and V is TRBV28, with D maybe TRBD2 (6 bases). The CDR3 consists of 15 residues. The ends were cut back, 5 bases at V and 1 base at J, with 15 bases in the middle. Germline V gene lookup returns CDR1 MDHEN and CDR2 SYDVKM. The CDR3 loop is CASSTPPSASYEQYF. The CDR3 DNA sequence: TGTGCCAGCAGTACCCCCCCTAGCGCGTCCTACGAGCAGTACTTC.